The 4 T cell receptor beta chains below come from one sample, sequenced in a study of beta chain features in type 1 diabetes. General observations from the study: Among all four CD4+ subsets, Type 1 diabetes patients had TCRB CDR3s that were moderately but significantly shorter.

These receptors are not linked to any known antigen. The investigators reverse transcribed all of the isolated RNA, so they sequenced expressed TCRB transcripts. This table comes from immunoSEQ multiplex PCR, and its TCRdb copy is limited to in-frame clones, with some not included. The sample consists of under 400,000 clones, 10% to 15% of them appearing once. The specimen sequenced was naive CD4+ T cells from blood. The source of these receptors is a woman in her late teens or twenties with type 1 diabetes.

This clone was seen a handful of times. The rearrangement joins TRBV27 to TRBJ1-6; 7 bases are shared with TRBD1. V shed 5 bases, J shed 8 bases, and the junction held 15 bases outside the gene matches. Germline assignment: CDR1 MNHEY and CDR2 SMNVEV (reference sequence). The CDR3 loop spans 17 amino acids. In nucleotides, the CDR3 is TGTGCCAGCAGTCCCCCGGAGGGGGCAGGTTATCATTCACCCCTCCACTTT. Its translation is CASSPPEGAGYHSPLHF.

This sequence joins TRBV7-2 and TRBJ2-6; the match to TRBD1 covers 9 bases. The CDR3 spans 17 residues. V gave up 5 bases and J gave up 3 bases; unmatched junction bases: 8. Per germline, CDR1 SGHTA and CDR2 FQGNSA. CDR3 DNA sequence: TGTGCCAGCAGCATTGGGACAGGGAGAAATGGGGCCAACGTCCTGACTTTC. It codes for CASSIGTGRNGANVLTF.

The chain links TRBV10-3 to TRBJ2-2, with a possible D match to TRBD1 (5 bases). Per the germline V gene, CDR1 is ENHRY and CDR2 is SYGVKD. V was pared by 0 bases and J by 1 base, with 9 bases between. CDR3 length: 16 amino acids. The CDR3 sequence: CAISESSQGNTGELFF. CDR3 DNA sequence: TGTGCCATCAGTGAGTCGAGCCAGGGGAACACCGGGGAGCTGTTTTTT.

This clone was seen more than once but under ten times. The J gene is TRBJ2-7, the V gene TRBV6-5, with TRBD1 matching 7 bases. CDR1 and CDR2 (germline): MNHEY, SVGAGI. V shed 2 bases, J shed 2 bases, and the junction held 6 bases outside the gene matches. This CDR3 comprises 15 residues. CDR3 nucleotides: TGTGCCAGCAGTTACCACGAGACAGGGCCCTACGAGCAGTACTTC. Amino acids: CASSYHETGPYEQYF.